The clone carrying this T cell receptor (beta chain) showed up just a few times. Its antigen is unknown. The entry originates in a study of response to subunit inactivated influenza vaccine. Study-level points and caveats: The study's authors posited that every seasonal influenza vaccination enlists few new T cells.

The CDR3 runs 20 residues. CDR1 is MDHEN and CDR2 is SYDVKM in the germline V gene. Trimming removed 4 bases at V and 3 bases at J, with 28 bases between. TCRdb reprocessed the RT-PCR reads with MiXCR, giving one entry per CDR3 protein. The sample includes fewer than 700,000 distinct CDR3 sequences, around 13% of them seen just once. The chain uses TRBV28 and TRBJ2-1, with a possible D match to TRBD2 (8 bases). The sample was PBMCs from blood, taken about 40 days after vaccination. This TCR was sampled from a man aged 45-65 years who received an inactivated influenza vaccine. This CDR3 reads CASSSLDRDRSGSDYNEQFF. The CDR3 DNA sequence: TGTGCCAGCAGTTCCCTCGACAGGGATAGGAGCGGGAGCGACTACAATGAGCAGTTCTTC.